The present T cell receptor (beta chain) was sequenced within a study of CD8 T cells in ankylosing spondylitis. Study-level results: The study identified a TCR beta motif of about eight highly homologous variants that appeared characteristic of ankylosing spondylitis blood. Clones linked to the disease showed a CD8+ phenotype. They occurred at relatively low frequencies in peripheral blood. Some of these motif variants have turned up before, in reports on reactive arthritis synovial fluid and blood. Clones tied to disease were said to be significantly enriched in matched ankylosing spondylitis synovial fluid.

This clonotype was detected ten times or more. Its antigen is not known. The CDR3 sequence is 14 residues long. Germline CDR1 SGHVS, CDR2 FQNEAQ. Trimming left V 1 base short and J 1 base short, with 7 bases between. As the method for making TCR beta libraries, quantitative 5'-RACE with molecular barcodes was used. TCRdb fed the 5' RACE reads into MiXCR, producing one record per CDR3 protein. The table records under 250,000 distinct CDR3 sequences, roughly 6.6% of them present only once. The TCR sequence derives from a male donor with ankylosing spondylitis. V is TRBV7-8 and J is TRBJ1-1; no definite D call. The sample consisted of blood, either unsorted or a sorted T cell fraction (not recorded which). The CDR3 DNA follows: TGTGCCAGCAGCTTAGGAGAATCGAACACTGAAGCTTTCTTT. Residues: CASSLGESNTEAFF.